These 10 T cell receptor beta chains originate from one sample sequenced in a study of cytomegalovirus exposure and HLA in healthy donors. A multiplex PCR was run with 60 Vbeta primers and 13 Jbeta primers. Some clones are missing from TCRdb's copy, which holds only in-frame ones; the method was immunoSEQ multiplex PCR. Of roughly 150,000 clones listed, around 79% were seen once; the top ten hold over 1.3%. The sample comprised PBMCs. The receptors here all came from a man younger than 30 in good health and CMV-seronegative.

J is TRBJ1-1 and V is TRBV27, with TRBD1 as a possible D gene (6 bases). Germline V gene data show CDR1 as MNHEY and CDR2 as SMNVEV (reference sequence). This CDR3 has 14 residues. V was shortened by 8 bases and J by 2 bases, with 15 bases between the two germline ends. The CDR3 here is CASHRNRDNTEAFF. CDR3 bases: TGTGCCAGCCATCGGAACAGGGATAACACTGAAGCTTTCTTT.

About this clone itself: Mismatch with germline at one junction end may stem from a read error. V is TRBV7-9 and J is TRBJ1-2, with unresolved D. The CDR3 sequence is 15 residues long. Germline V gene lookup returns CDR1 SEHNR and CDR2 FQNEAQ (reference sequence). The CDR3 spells CSSGLAGTSQRGYTF. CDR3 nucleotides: TGTTCCAGCGGCTTAGCGGGTACAAGCCAGAGGGGCTACACCTTC.

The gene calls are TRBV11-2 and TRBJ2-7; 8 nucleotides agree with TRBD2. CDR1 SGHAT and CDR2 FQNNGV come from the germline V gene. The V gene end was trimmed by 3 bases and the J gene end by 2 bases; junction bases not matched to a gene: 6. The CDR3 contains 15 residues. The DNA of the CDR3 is TGTGCCAGCAGCTTCGCCGGGGGGGCCCCCTACGAGCAGTACTTC. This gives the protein CASSFAGGAPYEQYF.

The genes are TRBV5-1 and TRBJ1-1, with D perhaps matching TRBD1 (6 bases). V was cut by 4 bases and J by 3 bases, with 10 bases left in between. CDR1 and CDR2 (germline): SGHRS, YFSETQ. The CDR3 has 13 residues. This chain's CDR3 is CASSLKGDTEAFF. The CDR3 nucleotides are TGCGCCAGCAGCCTTAAGGGGGACACTGAAGCTTTCTTT. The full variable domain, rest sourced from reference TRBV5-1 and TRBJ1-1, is KAGVTQTPRYLIKTRGQQVTLSCSPISGHRSVSWYQQTPGQGLQFLFEYFSETQRNKGNFPGRFSGRQFSNSRSEMNVSTLELGDSALYLCASSLKGDTEAFFGQGTRLTVV.

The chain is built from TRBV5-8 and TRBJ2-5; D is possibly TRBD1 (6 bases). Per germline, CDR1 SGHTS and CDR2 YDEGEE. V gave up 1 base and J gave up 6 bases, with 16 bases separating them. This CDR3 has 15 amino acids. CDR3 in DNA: TGTGCCAGCAGCTTGAGCACCCCAGGGACAAAGACCCAGTACTTC. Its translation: CASSLSTPGTKTQYF.

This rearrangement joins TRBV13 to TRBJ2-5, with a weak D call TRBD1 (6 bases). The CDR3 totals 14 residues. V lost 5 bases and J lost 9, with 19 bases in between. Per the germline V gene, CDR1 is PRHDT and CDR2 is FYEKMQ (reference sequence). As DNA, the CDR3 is TGTGCCAGCAGCCGGCAGGGGCAGGGAATGCCCCAGTACTTC. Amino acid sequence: CASSRQGQGMPQYF.

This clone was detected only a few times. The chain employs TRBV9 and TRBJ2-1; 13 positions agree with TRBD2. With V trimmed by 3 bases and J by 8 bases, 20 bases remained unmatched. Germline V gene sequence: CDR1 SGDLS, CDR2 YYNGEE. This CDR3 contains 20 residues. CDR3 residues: CASSAGVAGTSGTAFYEQFF. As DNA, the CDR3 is TGTGCCAGCAGCGCCGGAGTAGCTGGGACTAGCGGGACTGCCTTCTATGAGCAGTTCTTC.

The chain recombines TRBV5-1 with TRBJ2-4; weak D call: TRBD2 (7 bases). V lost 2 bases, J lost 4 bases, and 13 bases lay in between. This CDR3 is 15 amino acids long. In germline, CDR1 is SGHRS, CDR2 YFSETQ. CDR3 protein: CASSLTRGGKNIQYF. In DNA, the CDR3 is TGCGCCAGCAGCTTAACCAGGGGAGGGAAAAACATTCAGTACTTC.

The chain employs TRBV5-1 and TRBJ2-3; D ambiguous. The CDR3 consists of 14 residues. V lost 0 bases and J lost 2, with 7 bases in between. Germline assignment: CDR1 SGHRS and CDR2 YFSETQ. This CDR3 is CASSLGQITDTQYF. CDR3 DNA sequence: TGCGCCAGCAGCTTGGGACAAATCACAGATACGCAGTATTTT.

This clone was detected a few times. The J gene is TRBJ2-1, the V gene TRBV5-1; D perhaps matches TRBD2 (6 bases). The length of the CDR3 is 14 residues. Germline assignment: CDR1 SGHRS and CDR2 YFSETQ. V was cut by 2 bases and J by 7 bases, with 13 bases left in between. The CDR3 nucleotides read TGCGCCAGCAGCTTCTGGCCTGGGGGGAATGAGCAGTTCTTC. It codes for CASSFWPGGNEQFF.